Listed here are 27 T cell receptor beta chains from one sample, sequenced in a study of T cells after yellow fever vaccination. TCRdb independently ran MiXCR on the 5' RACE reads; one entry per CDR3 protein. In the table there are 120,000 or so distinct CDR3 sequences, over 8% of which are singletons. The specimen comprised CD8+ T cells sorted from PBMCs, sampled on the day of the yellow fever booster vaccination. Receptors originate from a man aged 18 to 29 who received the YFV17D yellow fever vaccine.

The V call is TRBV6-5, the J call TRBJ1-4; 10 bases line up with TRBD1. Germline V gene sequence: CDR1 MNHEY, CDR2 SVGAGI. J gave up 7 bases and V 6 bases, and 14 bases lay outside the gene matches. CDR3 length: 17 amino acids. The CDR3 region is CASSLYGSGTGAEKLFF. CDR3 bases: TGTGCCAGCAGCCTATATGGGTCCGGGACAGGGGCTGAAAAACTGTTTTTT.

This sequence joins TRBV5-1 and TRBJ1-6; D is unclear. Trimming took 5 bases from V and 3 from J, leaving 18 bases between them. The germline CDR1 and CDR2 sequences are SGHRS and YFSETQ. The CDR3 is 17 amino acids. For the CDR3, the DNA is TGCGCCAGCAGAGGCAGTGAGTCCGCAATCTATAATTCACCCCTCCACTTT. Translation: CASRGSESAIYNSPLHF.

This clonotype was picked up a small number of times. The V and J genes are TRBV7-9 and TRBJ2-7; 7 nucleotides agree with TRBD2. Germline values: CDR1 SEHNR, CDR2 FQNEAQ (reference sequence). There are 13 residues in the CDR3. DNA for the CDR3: TGTGCCAGCAGCCTGGGGGGGTCCTCCGAGCAGTACGTC. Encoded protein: CASSLGGSSEQYV.

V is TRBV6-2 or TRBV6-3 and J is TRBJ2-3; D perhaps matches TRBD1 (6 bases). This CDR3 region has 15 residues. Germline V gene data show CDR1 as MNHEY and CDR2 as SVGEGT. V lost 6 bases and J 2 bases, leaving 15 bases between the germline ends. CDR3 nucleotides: TGTGCCAGCAGCCCCCGGACAGCTTACACAGATACGCAGTATTTT. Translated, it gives CASSPRTAYTDTQYF.

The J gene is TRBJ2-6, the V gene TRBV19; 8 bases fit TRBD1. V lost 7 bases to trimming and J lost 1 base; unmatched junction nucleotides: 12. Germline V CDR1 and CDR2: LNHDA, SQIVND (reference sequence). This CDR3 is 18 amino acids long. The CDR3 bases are TGTGCCAGTACCCCTCACCGGGACAGGCCTTCTGGGGCCAACGTCCTGACTTTC. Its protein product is CASTPHRDRPSGANVLTF.

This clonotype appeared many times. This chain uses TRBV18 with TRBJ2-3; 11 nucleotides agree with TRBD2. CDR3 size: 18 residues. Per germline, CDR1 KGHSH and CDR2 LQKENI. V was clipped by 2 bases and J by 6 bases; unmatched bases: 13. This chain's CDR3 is CASSPSLTSGKAVDTQYF. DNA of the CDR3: TGTGCCAGCTCACCATCCCTGACTAGCGGGAAGGCGGTGGATACGCAGTATTTT.

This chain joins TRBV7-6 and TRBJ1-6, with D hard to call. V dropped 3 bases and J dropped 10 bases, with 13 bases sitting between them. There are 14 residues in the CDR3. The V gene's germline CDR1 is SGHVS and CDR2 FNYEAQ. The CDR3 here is CASSFRPSESPLHF. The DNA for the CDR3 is TGTGCCAGCAGCTTCCGCCCGTCGGAGTCACCCCTCCACTTT.

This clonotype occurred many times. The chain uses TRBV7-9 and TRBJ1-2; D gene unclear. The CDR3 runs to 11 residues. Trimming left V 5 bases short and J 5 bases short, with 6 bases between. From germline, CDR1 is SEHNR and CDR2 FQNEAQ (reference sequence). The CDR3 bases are TGTGCCAGCAGCCCGGGATATGGCTACACCTTC. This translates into CASSPGYGYTF.

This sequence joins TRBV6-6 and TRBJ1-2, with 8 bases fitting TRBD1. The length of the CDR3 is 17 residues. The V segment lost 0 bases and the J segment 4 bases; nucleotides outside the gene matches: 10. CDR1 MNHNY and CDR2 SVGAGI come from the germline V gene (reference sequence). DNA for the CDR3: TGTGCCAGCAGTTACTCCCTTGGGGCAGGGGGCGCCTATGGCTACACCTTC. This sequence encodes CASSYSLGAGGAYGYTF.

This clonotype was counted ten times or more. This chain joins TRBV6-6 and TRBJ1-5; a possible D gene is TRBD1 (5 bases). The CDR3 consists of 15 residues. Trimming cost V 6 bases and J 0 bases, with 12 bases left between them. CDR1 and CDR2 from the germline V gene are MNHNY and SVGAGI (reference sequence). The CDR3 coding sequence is TGTGCCAGCAGCCAGGGAATTCATAGCAATCAGCCCCAGCATTTT. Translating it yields CASSQGIHSNQPQHF.

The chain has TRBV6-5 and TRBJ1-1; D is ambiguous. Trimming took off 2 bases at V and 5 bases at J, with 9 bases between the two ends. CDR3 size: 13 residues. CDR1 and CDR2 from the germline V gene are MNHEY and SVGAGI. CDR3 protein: CASSYGVGTEAFF. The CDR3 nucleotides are TGTGCCAGCAGTTACGGGGTAGGGACTGAAGCTTTCTTT.

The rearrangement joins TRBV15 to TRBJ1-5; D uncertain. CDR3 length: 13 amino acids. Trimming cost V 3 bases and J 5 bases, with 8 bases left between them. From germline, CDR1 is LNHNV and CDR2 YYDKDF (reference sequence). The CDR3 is CATSSVTDQPQHF. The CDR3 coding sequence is TGTGCCACCAGCAGCGTAACTGATCAGCCCCAGCATTTT. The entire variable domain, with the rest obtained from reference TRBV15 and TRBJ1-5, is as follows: DAMVIQNPRYQVTQFGKPVTLSCSQTLNHNVMYWYQQKSSQAPKLLFHYYDKDFNNEADTPDNFQSRRPNTSFCFLDIRSPGLGDTAMYLCATSSVTDQPQHFGDGTRLSIL.

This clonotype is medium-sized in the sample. The DNA of the CDR3 is TGTGCCAGCAGTTCCTTTCCCCGCAGCGAGCAGTACGTC. Amino acids: CASSSFPRSEQYV. This chain joins TRBV6-5 and TRBJ2-7; D gene ambiguous. Germline V gives CDR1 MNHEY, CDR2 SVGAGI. The CDR3 contains 13 residues. V was shortened by 4 bases and J by 6 bases, with 13 bases between the two germline ends.

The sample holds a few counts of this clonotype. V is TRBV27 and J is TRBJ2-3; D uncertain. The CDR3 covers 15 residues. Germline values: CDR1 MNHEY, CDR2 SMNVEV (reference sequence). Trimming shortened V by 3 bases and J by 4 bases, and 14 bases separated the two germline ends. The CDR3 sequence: CASSFSWAQSDTQYF. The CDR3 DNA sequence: TGTGCCAGCAGTTTTTCGTGGGCCCAATCAGATACGCAGTATTTT.

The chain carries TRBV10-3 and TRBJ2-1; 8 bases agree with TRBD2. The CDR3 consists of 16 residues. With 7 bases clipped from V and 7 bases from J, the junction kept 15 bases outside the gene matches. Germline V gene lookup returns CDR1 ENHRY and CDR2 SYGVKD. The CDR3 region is CAIIDSGGSLRNEQFF. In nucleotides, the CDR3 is TGTGCCATCATCGACTCGGGAGGGTCTCTTCGTAATGAGCAGTTCTTC.

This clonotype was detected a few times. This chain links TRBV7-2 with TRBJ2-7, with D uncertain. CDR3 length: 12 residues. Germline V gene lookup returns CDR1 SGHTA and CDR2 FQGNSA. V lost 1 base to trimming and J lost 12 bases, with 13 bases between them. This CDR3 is CASSLDGWWVYF. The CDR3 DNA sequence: TGTGCCAGCAGCTTAGACGGATGGTGGGTGTACTTC.

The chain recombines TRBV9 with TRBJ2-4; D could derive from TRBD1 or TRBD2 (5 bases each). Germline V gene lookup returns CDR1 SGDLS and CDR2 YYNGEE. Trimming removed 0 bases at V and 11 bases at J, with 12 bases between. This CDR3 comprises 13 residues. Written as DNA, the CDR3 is TGTGCCAGCAGCGTAGAGGAGTGGGACCTTCAGTACTTC. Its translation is CASSVEEWDLQYF.

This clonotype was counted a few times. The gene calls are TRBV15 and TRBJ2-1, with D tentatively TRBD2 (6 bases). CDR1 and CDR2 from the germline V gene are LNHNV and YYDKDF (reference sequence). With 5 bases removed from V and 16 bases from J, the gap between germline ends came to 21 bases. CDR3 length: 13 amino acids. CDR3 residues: CATSRTGTPLPFF. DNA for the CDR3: TGTGCCACCAGCCGTACCGGGACTCCCCTACCATTCTTC.

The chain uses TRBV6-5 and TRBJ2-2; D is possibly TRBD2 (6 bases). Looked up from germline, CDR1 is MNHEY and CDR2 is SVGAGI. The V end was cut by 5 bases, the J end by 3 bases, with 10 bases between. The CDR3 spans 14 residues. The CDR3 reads CASSNGGYTGELFF. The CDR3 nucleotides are TGTGCCAGCAGTAACGGGGGTTACACCGGGGAGCTGTTTTTT.

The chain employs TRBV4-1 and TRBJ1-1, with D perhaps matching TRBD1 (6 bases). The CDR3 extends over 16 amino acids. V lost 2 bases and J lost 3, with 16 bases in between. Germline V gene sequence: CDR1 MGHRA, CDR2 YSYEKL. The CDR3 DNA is TGCGCCAGCAGCCAATTAGGGGGGCCAGGGGACACTGAAGCTTTCTTT. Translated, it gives CASSQLGGPGDTEAFF.

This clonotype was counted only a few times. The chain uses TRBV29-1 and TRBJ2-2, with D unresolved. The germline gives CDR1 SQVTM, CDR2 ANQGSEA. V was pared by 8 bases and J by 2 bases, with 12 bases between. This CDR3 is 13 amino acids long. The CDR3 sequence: CSIARLNTGELFF. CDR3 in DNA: TGCAGCATTGCCCGACTTAACACCGGGGAGCTGTTTTTT.

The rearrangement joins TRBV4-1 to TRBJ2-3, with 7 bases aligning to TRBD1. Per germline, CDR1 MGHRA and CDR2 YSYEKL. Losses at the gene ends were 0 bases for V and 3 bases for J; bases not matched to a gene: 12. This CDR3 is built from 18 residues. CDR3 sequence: CASSQEGTGTAATDTQYF. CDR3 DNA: TGCGCCAGCAGCCAAGAGGGGACCGGGACAGCCGCTACAGATACGCAGTATTTT.

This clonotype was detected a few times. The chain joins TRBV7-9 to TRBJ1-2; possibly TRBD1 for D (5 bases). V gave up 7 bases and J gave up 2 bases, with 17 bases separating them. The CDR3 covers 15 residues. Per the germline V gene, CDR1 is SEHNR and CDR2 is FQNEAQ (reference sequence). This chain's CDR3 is CASTPEVGLNYGYTF. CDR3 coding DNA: TGTGCCAGCACCCCAGAGGTGGGACTCAACTATGGCTACACCTTC.

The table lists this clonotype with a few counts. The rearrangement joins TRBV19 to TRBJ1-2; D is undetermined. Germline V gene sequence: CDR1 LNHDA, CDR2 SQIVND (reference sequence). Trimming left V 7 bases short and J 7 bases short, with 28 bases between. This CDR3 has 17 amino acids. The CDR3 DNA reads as TGTGCCAGTACTTCCCTTATCGACGCGATAGATAGAATTGGCTACACCTTC. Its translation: CASTSLIDAIDRIGYTF.

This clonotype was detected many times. CDR3 region: CASRRLAGELFF. The CDR3, as DNA: TGTGCCAGCAGAAGGCTTGCCGGGGAGCTGTTTTTT. The gene calls are TRBV27 and TRBJ2-2; D is ambiguous. This CDR3 is 12 amino acids long. The V gene's germline CDR1 is MNHEY and CDR2 SMNVEV (reference sequence). Trimming stripped 6 bases from V and 6 bases from J, with 8 bases between.

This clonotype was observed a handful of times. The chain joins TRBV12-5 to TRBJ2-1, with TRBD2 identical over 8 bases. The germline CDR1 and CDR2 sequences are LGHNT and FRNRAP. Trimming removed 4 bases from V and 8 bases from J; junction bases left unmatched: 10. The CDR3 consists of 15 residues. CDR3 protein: CASGSGTRLGDEQFF. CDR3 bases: TGTGCTAGTGGTTCCGGGACTAGGTTAGGCGATGAGCAGTTCTTC.

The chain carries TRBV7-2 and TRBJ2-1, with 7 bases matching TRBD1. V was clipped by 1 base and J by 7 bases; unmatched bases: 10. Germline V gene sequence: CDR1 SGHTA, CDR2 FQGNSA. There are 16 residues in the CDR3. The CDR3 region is CASSLEGRDRRNEQFF. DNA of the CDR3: TGTGCCAGCAGCTTAGAGGGTCGGGACAGAAGAAATGAGCAGTTCTTC.